This paragraph covers one T cell receptor (beta chain) sequence. The target antigen is unknown. Both 60 Vbeta primers and 13 Jbeta primers went into the PCR. Authors' analysis steps: Unique TCR beta chains totaled roughly 81 million in a later count, with around 12 million of them shared. Using immunoSEQ multiplex PCR, the repertoire was profiled, and TCRdb retains in-frame clones only, with some absent. V and J calls and clone size are those listed in that table; D and trimming were worked out from the DNA. The data show about 260,000 clones, roughly four fifths seen once. This specimen comes from a study of cytomegalovirus exposure and HLA in healthy donors. The study's findings and limits: Segments of the TCR beta V type were, in most cases, productive about 87% or about 30% of the time in an earlier analysis. Later on, analysis showed that most CMV-associated TCR beta chains appeared to be HLA-restricted. The listing of fewer than 200 TCR beta chains classed them as cytomegalovirus-associated.

CDR1 is SGHNT, CDR2 YENEEA, per germline. The J segment lost 0 bases and the V segment lost 5 bases, leaving 6 bases of the junction unmatched. This CDR3 is 17 amino acids long. The chain has TRBV11-3 and TRBJ2-3, with 12 nucleotides matching TRBD2. The sample comprised PBMCs. This receptor was identified in a woman aged 40 to 50 in good health and CMV-seropositive. This chain's CDR3 is CASSAGTSGLSTDTQYF. CDR3 nucleotide sequence: TGTGCCAGCAGCGCCGGGACTAGCGGGCTAAGCACAGATACGCAGTATTTT.